Below are 28 T cell receptor beta chains sequenced from a single sample in a study of blood T cell repertoires in COVID-19 (dated by TCRdb to 2018 to 2021). Library preparation was by the immunoSEQ multiplex PCR assay. In its TCRdb copy, this immuneACCESS table keeps in-frame sequences only and misses some clones. Where compared with another copy, unresolved V genes explain less than half of these, and the others have no known cause. This sample is represented by under 200,000 clones; roughly 84% of them were singletons. Of the sample, about 14% falls within the top ten clones. The sequenced sample was peripheral blood. The receptor source for this set is a woman aged 70-85 years with COVID-19, enrolled during active disease.

The J gene is TRBJ1-5, the V gene TRBV19, with D unresolved. V lost 5 bases, J lost 1 base, and 9 bases lay in between. The germline V gene has CDR1 LNHDA and CDR2 SQIVND (reference sequence). The CDR3 is 14 residues long. The CDR3 region has the DNA TGTGCCAGTAGTTTTCCGAGGAGCAATCAGCCCCAGCATTTT. This sequence encodes CASSFPRSNQPQHF. Variable domain in full (rest from reference TRBV19 and TRBJ1-5): DGGITQSPKYLFRKEGQNVTLSCEQNLNHDAMYWYRQDPGQGLRLIYYSQIVNDFQKGDIAEGYSVSREKKESFPLTVTSAQKNPTAFYLCASSFPRSNQPQHFGDGTRLSIL.

This clone was seen once. The chain has TRBV30 and TRBJ2-5; TRBD1 aligns across 10 bases. J was trimmed by 0 bases and V by 4 bases; bases with no gene match: 11. Germline CDR1 and CDR2: GTSNPN and SVGIG (reference sequence). The CDR3 is 17 residues long. CDR3 residues: CAWNIGQGGNYQETQYF. The DNA for the CDR3 is TGTGCCTGGAACATTGGACAGGGGGGGAACTACCAAGAGACCCAGTACTTC.

This chain links TRBV19 with TRBJ2-5; a weak D match, TRBD2 (5 bases). The CDR3 contains 12 residues. Germline V gene sequence: CDR1 LNHDA, CDR2 SQIVND (reference sequence). The V end lost 5 bases, the J end lost 9 bases, and 13 bases lay between the germline ends. CDR3 in amino acids: CASSAGLSPQYF. The CDR3 DNA sequence: TGTGCCAGTAGTGCCGGACTCTCGCCCCAGTACTTC.

The chain is built from TRBV11-2 and TRBJ1-1; D not certain. V lost 5 bases and J lost 1, with 20 bases in between. Looked up from germline, CDR1 is SGHAT and CDR2 is FQNNGV. The CDR3 spans 17 residues. The CDR3 DNA reads as TGTGCCAGCAGCCCGAGATGGGAGGGCGTACAGAACACTGAAGCTTTCTTT. This sequence encodes CASSPRWEGVQNTEAFF. Filled out from reference TRBV11-2 and TRBJ1-1, the complete variable domain reads EAGVAQSPRYKIIEKRQSVAFWCNPISGHATLYWYQQILGQGPKLLIQFQNNGVVDDSQLPKDRFSAERLKGVDSTLKIQPAKLEDSAVYLCASSPRWEGVQNTEAFFGQGTRLTVV.

V is TRBV6-4 and J is TRBJ2-7, with D maybe TRBD2 (5 bases). This CDR3 contains 15 residues. V was clipped by 5 bases and J by 0 bases, with 14 bases between them. Germline V lookup: CDR1 MRHNA, CDR2 SNTAGT. The CDR3 DNA is TGTGCCAGCAGTCTCTCCGTGGGAGACTCCTACGAGCAGTACTTC. This sequence encodes CASSLSVGDSYEQYF.

This clone was observed at least ten times. The chain joins TRBV7-2 to TRBJ1-1; the match to TRBD1 covers 8 bases. V dropped 5 bases and J dropped 4; count of bases not matched to a gene: 3. The CDR3 is 13 residues long. Germline V gives CDR1 SGHTA, CDR2 FQGNSA. CDR3 DNA: TGTGCCAGCAGCCACACAGGGGGCACTGAAGCTTTCTTT. Amino acid sequence: CASSHTGGTEAFF.

This chain joins TRBV19 and TRBJ2-7; 11 bases are shared with TRBD2. Trimming cost V 5 bases and J 5 bases; bases outside gene matches: 14. This CDR3 region has 17 residues. Germline CDR1 LNHDA, CDR2 SQIVND (reference sequence). The DNA for the CDR3 is TGTGCCAGTAGTGCGGGGCCCGATAGCGGGAGGGTGAACGAGCAGTACTTC. It is translated as CASSAGPDSGRVNEQYF.

This clone showed up just once. The rearrangement uses TRBV2 and TRBJ2-2; 8 positions agree with TRBD2. CDR1 is SNHLY and CDR2 is FYNNEI in the germline V gene. V lost 4 bases, J lost 4 bases, and 5 bases stayed unmatched. The CDR3 loop spans 15 amino acids. CDR3 protein: CASSVGLAGTGELFF. The DNA for the CDR3 is TGTGCCAGCAGTGTAGGGCTAGCGGGCACCGGGGAGCTGTTTTTT. The whole variable domain, filled in from reference TRBV2 and TRBJ2-2, reads EPEVTQTPSHQVTQMGQEVILRCVPISNHLYFYWYRQILGQKVEFLVSFYNNEISEKSEIFDDQFSVERPDGSNFTLKIRSTKLEDSAMYFCASSVGLAGTGELFFGEGSRLTVL.

The chain has TRBV19 and TRBJ2-7; D unclear. V was shortened by 4 bases and J by 1 base, with 5 bases between the two germline ends. This CDR3 region has 12 residues. Germline values: CDR1 LNHDA, CDR2 SQIVND (reference sequence). For the CDR3, the DNA is TGTGCCAGTAGTACAGGATCCTACGAGCAGTACTTC. Its translation: CASSTGSYEQYF.

The rearrangement links TRBV10-3 to TRBJ2-7; the match to TRBD1 covers 11 bases. CDR1 and CDR2 (germline): ENHRY, SYGVKD. With 4 bases clipped from V and 2 bases from J, the junction kept 1 base outside the gene matches. The CDR3 runs 14 residues. CDR3 sequence: CAISGGQGAYEQYV. The DNA for the CDR3 is TGTGCCATCAGTGGGGGACAGGGGGCCTACGAGCAGTACGTC.

This sequence joins TRBV6-4 and TRBJ2-2; unclear D gene. This CDR3 is built from 14 residues. Deletions cut 4 bases from V and 3 bases from J, with 9 bases between. CDR1 and CDR2 (germline): MRHNA, SNTAGT. In DNA form, the CDR3 reads TGTGCCAGCAGTGTAAACACGTACACCGGGGAGCTGTTTTTT. Translation gives CASSVNTYTGELFF.

V gene TRBV28 combines with J gene TRBJ2-1; D unresolved. In germline, CDR1 is MDHEN, CDR2 SYDVKM. Trimming pared 7 bases from V and 6 bases from J, leaving 13 bases between. This CDR3 comprises 13 residues. The DNA for the CDR3 is TGTGCCAGCACCCCGAAAAGCTTCAATGAGCAGTTCTTC. This gives the protein CASTPKSFNEQFF.

The chain joins TRBV27 to TRBJ2-6; the D is unclear. V was pared by 5 bases and J by 4 bases, with 6 bases between. The CDR3 is 13 residues long. The germline V gene has CDR1 MNHEY and CDR2 SMNVEV (reference sequence). CDR3 region: CASSPLGANVLTF. Written as DNA, the CDR3 is TGTGCCAGCAGTCCCCTGGGGGCCAACGTCCTGACTTTC.

V and J are TRBV19 and TRBJ1-1, with a weak D call TRBD1 (5 bases). Trimming took 6 bases from V and 1 from J, leaving 9 bases between them. This CDR3 has 13 amino acids. The germline V gene has CDR1 LNHDA and CDR2 SQIVND (reference sequence). CDR3 DNA: TGTGCCAGTAGCAGTGACAGGAACACTGAAGCTTTCTTT. Its translation: CASSSDRNTEAFF.

Here the CDR3 reads CASSQEQGTRNYGYTF. In DNA form, the CDR3 reads TGTGCCAGCAGCCAAGAACAGGGCACCCGCAACTATGGCTACACCTTC. The chain is built from TRBV4-2 and TRBJ1-2; D possibly corresponds to TRBD1 (6 bases). The V end was cut by 0 bases, the J end by 2 bases, with 13 bases between. CDR3 length equals 16 residues. CDR1 is LGHNA and CDR2 is YNFKEQ in the germline V gene.

The rearrangement uses TRBV28 and TRBJ1-5; D perhaps matches TRBD1 (6 bases). Looked up from germline, CDR1 is MDHEN and CDR2 is SYDVKM. The CDR3 is made up of 15 amino acids. Trimming left V 6 bases short and J 0 bases short, with 12 bases between. The DNA for the CDR3 is TGTGCCAGCAGGCCGGGACACCTTAGCAATCAGCCCCAGCATTTT. Translation gives CASRPGHLSNQPQHF. Full variable domain (missing parts from reference TRBV28 and TRBJ1-5): DVKVTQSSRYLVKRTGEKVFLECVQDMDHENMFWYRQDPGLGLRLIYFSYDVKMKEKGDIPEGYSVSREKKERFSLILESASTNQTSMYLCASRPGHLSNQPQHFGDGTRLSIL.

This chain uses TRBV5-4 with TRBJ2-3, with a weak D call TRBD2 (6 bases). V lost 3 bases and J lost 4, with 15 bases in between. The CDR3 consists of 15 residues. Germline V lookup: CDR1 SGHNT, CDR2 YYREEE (reference sequence). The CDR3 bases are TGTGCCAGCAGCTCGCTGACTAGTAACCCAGATACGCAGTATTTT. Protein sequence: CASSSLTSNPDTQYF.

This clone showed up just once. J is TRBJ2-5 and V is TRBV18, with D maybe TRBD2 (5 bases). This CDR3 has 13 amino acids. Deletions cut 3 bases from V and 5 bases from J, with 10 bases between. Germline CDR1 KGHSH, CDR2 LQKENI. CDR3 DNA sequence: TGTGCCAGCTCACCCGGGGTGACGGAGACCCAGTACTTC. It yields the protein CASSPGVTETQYF.

The chain joins TRBV28 to TRBJ2-1; 10 bases are shared with TRBD2. The CDR3 sequence is 16 residues long. Trimming cost V 10 bases and J 1 base; bases outside gene matches: 10. CDR1 is MDHEN and CDR2 is SYDVKM in the germline V gene. The CDR3 reads CAIQASSGSSYNEQFF. Here the CDR3 DNA reads TGTGCCATTCAAGCCTCTAGCGGGAGTTCCTACAATGAGCAGTTCTTC.

The chain links TRBV6-1 to TRBJ2-7; TRBD2 matches at 7 bases. The CDR3 totals 15 residues. V dropped 2 bases and J dropped 6; count of bases not matched to a gene: 10. Germline V gives CDR1 MNHNS, CDR2 SASEGT. The CDR3 loop is CASSEPTSTRREQYF. Here the CDR3 DNA reads TGTGCCAGCAGTGAACCGACTAGCACCCGTCGCGAGCAGTACTTC.

The table lists this clone with a few counts. The chain combines TRBV28 with TRBJ1-5; 10 positions agree with TRBD1. The CDR3 is 15 amino acids. The germline V gene has CDR1 MDHEN and CDR2 SYDVKM. The ends lost 5 bases at V and 5 bases at J; junction bases unmatched: 6. The CDR3 nucleotides read TGTGCCAGCAGTCGCGCCGGGACAGGGGATCAGCCCCAGCATTTT. Translation gives CASSRAGTGDQPQHF.

The chain joins TRBV12-3 or TRBV12-4 to TRBJ2-7; D unclear. Trimming left V 1 base short and J 2 bases short, with 6 bases between. CDR3 size: 13 residues. CDR3 DNA: TGTGCCAGCAGTTTAGGGCCGCCCTACGAGCAGTACGTC. It codes for CASSLGPPYEQYV.

The chain carries TRBV7-2 and TRBJ1-2; TRBD1 matches at 8 bases. Germline loops: CDR1 SGHTA, CDR2 FQGNSA. The CDR3 has 17 residues. With V trimmed by 7 bases and J by 6 bases, 19 bases remained unmatched. CDR3 DNA sequence: TGTGCCAGCACCTTGAAGGCTCAGGGGGCTAGTGGAAATGGCTACACCTTC. As protein: CASTLKAQGASGNGYTF.

This sequence joins TRBV5-1 and TRBJ1-3; TRBD1 aligns across 9 bases. The CDR3 length is 17 residues. The V gene's germline CDR1 is SGHRS and CDR2 YFSETQ. With 0 bases clipped from V and 2 bases from J, the junction kept 6 bases outside the gene matches. The CDR3 here is CASSLEGRQGAGNTIYF. CDR3 bases: TGCGCCAGCAGCTTGGAGGGTAGACAGGGGGCTGGAAACACCATATATTTT.

This sequence joins TRBV2 and TRBJ2-6, with D perhaps TRBD1 (5 bases). The V gene lost 10 bases and the J gene lost 1 base, with 20 bases spanning the gap. CDR3 length equals 17 residues. Germline-derived CDR1 and CDR2 are SNHLY and FYNNEI. In DNA form, the CDR3 reads TGTGCCACCCAAGGGGTTAGGGGTCCGTCTGGGGCCAACGTCCTGACTTTC. Translation: CATQGVRGPSGANVLTF.

V usage is TRBV29-1 and J usage is TRBJ2-1; weak D call: TRBD1 (6 bases). The CDR3 is made up of 13 amino acids. CDR1 is SQVTM and CDR2 is ANQGSEA in the germline V gene. V lost 7 bases to trimming and J lost 3 bases, with 13 bases between them. The CDR3, as DNA: TGCAGCGCCTTGGACAGAGGCTACAATGAGCAGTTCTTC. This encodes CSALDRGYNEQFF.

V gene TRBV5-4 combines with J gene TRBJ2-6, with 11 bases that match TRBD1. Germline trimming cut 4 bases from V and 4 bases from J; bases unmatched to any gene: 13. There are 19 residues in the CDR3. From germline, CDR1 is SGHNT and CDR2 YYREEE (reference sequence). CDR3 in DNA: TGTGCCAGCAGCCGACACGGACAGGGGGCGCGTGGAGGGGCCAACGTCCTGACTTTC. It is translated as CASSRHGQGARGGANVLTF. The full variable domain, its missing parts supplied by reference TRBV5-4 and TRBJ2-6, is ETGVTQSPTHLIKTRGQQVTLRCSSQSGHNTVSWYQQALGQGPQFIFQYYREEENGRGNFPPRFSGLQFPNYSSELNVNALELDDSALYLCASSRHGQGARGGANVLTFGAGSRLTVL.

Only a few counts were recorded for this clone. This sequence joins TRBV11-2 and TRBJ1-6; perhaps TRBD1 as D (5 bases). Trimming removed 8 bases from V and 7 bases from J, with 12 bases in between. CDR1 and CDR2 (germline): SGHAT, FQNNGV. CDR3 length equals 13 residues. The CDR3: CASASKGNSPLHF. CDR3 DNA: TGTGCCAGCGCCTCTAAGGGGAATTCACCCCTCCACTTT.